This entry lists 20 T cell receptor beta chains sequenced from one sample in a study of CD8 T cells in Susac syndrome. RNA amounts of roughly 0.5 to 1 ug underwent reverse transcription with random hexamers. TCRdb independently ran MiXCR on the immunoSEQ multiplex PCR reads; one entry per CDR3 protein. The sample includes around 150,000 distinct CDR3 sequences, approximately 94% of them seen just once. The sequenced material came from CD4+ T cells from PBMCs. These receptors all come from a human donor with multiple sclerosis.

J is TRBJ2-5 and V is TRBV20-1; D not resolved. There are 14 residues in the CDR3. Germline-derived CDR1 and CDR2 are DFQATT and SNEGSKA (reference sequence). Deletions cut 5 bases from V and 2 bases from J, with 15 bases between. The CDR3 loop reads CSAAVPELQETQYF. The CDR3 bases are TGCAGTGCTGCAGTCCCGGAACTTCAAGAGACCCAGTACTTC.

The chain carries TRBV12-5 and TRBJ2-7, with 9 bases lining up with TRBD1. V lost 0 bases to trimming and J lost 7 bases; unmatched junction nucleotides: 10. Germline lookup yields CDR1 LGHNT and CDR2 FRNRAP. This CDR3 has 16 residues. The CDR3 sequence: CASGLVDRDRAYEQYF. CDR3 coding DNA: TGTGCTAGTGGTTTGGTAGACCGGGACAGGGCTTATGAGCAGTACTTC.

The rearrangement links TRBV20-1 to TRBJ1-2, with a tentative D call TRBD1 (5 bases). Per germline, CDR1 DFQATT and CDR2 SNEGSKA (reference sequence). V lost 4 bases and J 5 bases, leaving 14 bases between the germline ends. This CDR3 is 13 amino acids long. The CDR3: CSATEGVGYGYTF. The DNA for the CDR3 is TGCAGTGCTACTGAAGGGGTGGGTTATGGCTACACCTTC.

This chain joins TRBV6-5 and TRBJ1-5, with 7 bases that match TRBD1. Germline loops: CDR1 MNHEY, CDR2 SVGAGI. Losses at the gene ends were 5 bases for V and 5 bases for J; bases not matched to a gene: 6. The CDR3 is 14 residues long. The CDR3 protein is CASSKGAGDQPQHF. CDR3 nucleotides: TGTGCCAGCAGTAAGGGGGCGGGTGATCAGCCCCAGCATTTT.

V usage is TRBV20-1 and J usage is TRBJ1-2; 11 nucleotides line up with TRBD1. Germline loops: CDR1 DFQATT, CDR2 SNEGSKA (reference sequence). The CDR3 is 12 residues long. The V segment lost 3 bases and the J segment 6 bases; nucleotides outside the gene matches: 0. Here the CDR3 reads CSARGQGDGYTF. CDR3 nucleotides: TGCAGTGCTAGGGGACAGGGGGATGGCTACACCTTC.

The chain carries TRBV12-3 or TRBV12-4 and TRBJ1-1; D is ambiguous. CDR3 length equals 14 residues. V shed 5 bases and J shed 9 bases, with 19 bases lying between them. CDR3 residues: CASSPLSPMAKAFF. The DNA of the CDR3 is TGTGCCAGCAGTCCCCTGAGTCCGATGGCGAAAGCTTTCTTT.

The V and J genes are TRBV20-1 and TRBJ2-2; 10 bases fit TRBD2. J was trimmed by 6 bases and V by 1 base; bases with no gene match: 2. The V gene's germline CDR1 is DFQATT and CDR2 SNEGSKA (reference sequence). The CDR3 extends over 14 amino acids. For the CDR3, the DNA is TGCAGTGCTAGAGTAACTAGCGGGGCCGGGGAGCTGTTTTTT. Protein sequence: CSARVTSGAGELFF.

The chain carries TRBV4-3 and TRBJ2-1, with TRBD2 matching over 11 bases. The CDR3 spans 13 residues. The germline V gene encodes CDR1 LGHNA and CDR2 YSLEER. Trimming removed 5 bases from V and 10 bases from J; junction bases left unmatched: 4. Here the CDR3 DNA reads TGCGCCAGCAGCGGGACTAGCGGCCTCGAGCAGTTCTTC. Its protein is CASSGTSGLEQFF.

This chain uses TRBV4-2 with TRBJ1-4; TRBD1 aligns across 11 bases. This CDR3 is built from 20 residues. Trimming removed 0 bases from V and 7 bases from J; junction bases left unmatched: 16. Germline V gene data show CDR1 as LGHNA and CDR2 as YNFKEQ. In DNA, the CDR3 is TGTGCCAGCAGCCAAGAGATACGGGGGGGACAGGGGGGGCCTATTGAAAAACTGTTTTTT. It is translated as CASSQEIRGGQGGPIEKLFF.

The V gene is TRBV7-3, the J gene TRBJ2-2, with TRBD1 as a possible D gene (5 bases). Between the trimmed V and J ends, which lost 5 bases and 4 bases, there was a span of 14 bases. The CDR3 sequence is 15 residues long. The germline CDR1 and CDR2 sequences are SGHTA and FQGTGA. CDR3 bases: TGTGCCAGCAGCCCGACCAGGGTATCCACCGGGGAGCTGTTTTTT. It encodes CASSPTRVSTGELFF. Together with reference TRBV7-3 and TRBJ2-2, the CDR3 gives the full variable domain: GAGVSQTPSNKVTEKGKYVELRCDPISGHTALYWYRQSLGQGPEFLIYFQGTGAADDSGLPNDRFFAVRPEGSVSTLKIQRTERGDSAVYLCASSPTRVSTGELFFGEGSRLTVL.

The chain links TRBV24-1 to TRBJ2-3; D might be TRBD2 (6 bases). The germline CDR1 and CDR2 sequences are KGHDR and SFDVKD. Trimming removed 1 base from V and 2 bases from J, with 12 bases in between. This CDR3 contains 16 residues. DNA for the CDR3: TGTGCCACCAGTGATTTACGGCGGGGCTACACAGATACGCAGTATTTT. As protein: CATSDLRRGYTDTQYF.

This clonotype was recorded a few times. The chain carries TRBV3-1 and TRBJ1-5; D not resolved. Trimming shortened V by 3 bases and J by 4 bases, and 4 bases separated the two germline ends. The CDR3 consists of 12 residues. Germline V CDR1 and CDR2: LGHDT, YNNKEL (reference sequence). The CDR3 nucleotides read TGTGCCAGCAGCCAGGGGAATCAGCCCCAGCATTTT. Its translation is CASSQGNQPQHF. Supplemented by reference TRBV3-1 and TRBJ1-5, the full variable domain reads DTAVSQTPKYLVTQMGNDKSIKCEQNLGHDTMYWYKQDSKKFLKIMFSYNNKELIINETVPNRFSPKSPDKAHLNLHINSLELGDSAVYFCASSQGNQPQHFGDGTRLSIL.

The chain uses TRBV5-1 and TRBJ1-5; no firm D call. The V gene lost 4 bases and the J gene lost 2 bases, with 10 bases spanning the gap. The CDR3 covers 14 residues. Germline CDR1 and CDR2: SGHRS and YFSETQ. The CDR3 is CASSDGAGNQPQHF. The CDR3 region has the DNA TGCGCCAGCAGCGATGGCGCGGGCAATCAGCCCCAGCATTTT.

The chain has TRBV19 and TRBJ1-6; 7 bases agree with TRBD1. This CDR3 spans 15 amino acids. CDR1 is LNHDA, CDR2 SQIVND, per germline (reference sequence). V dropped 7 bases and J dropped 7; count of bases not matched to a gene: 10. The CDR3 bases are TGTGCCAGTACCAGGAGGGGACAGTTGAATTCACCCCTCCACTTT. Translated, it gives CASTRRGQLNSPLHF.

The chain carries TRBV5-4 and TRBJ1-1; possibly TRBD1 for D (6 bases). The V end was cut by 2 bases, the J end by 1 base, with 9 bases between. CDR1 SGHNT and CDR2 YYREEE come from the germline V gene (reference sequence). This CDR3 is 14 amino acids long. CDR3 in DNA: TGTGCCAGCAGCTTAGACAGGACGAACACTGAAGCTTTCTTT. As protein: CASSLDRTNTEAFF.

The CDR3 coding sequence is TGCGCCAGCAGCTTCTTACCACAGGATAACTATGGCTACACCTTC. Residues: CASSFLPQDNYGYTF. This chain connects TRBV5-1 to TRBJ1-2; tentative D call: TRBD1 (5 bases). The germline CDR1 and CDR2 sequences are SGHRS and YFSETQ. CDR3 size: 15 residues. Between the trimmed V and J ends, which lost 2 bases and 1 base, there was a span of 12 bases.

This sequence joins TRBV18 and TRBJ2-2; 7 positions agree with TRBD1. Germline CDR1 reads KGHSH; CDR2 reads LQKENI. This CDR3 is 16 amino acids long. V dropped 3 bases and J dropped 8; count of bases not matched to a gene: 12. CDR3 DNA sequence: TGTGCCAGCTCACCCCCAGGGGGTCCCTCGGCGGGGGAGCTGTTTTTT. This codes for CASSPPGGPSAGELFF.

The DNA of the CDR3 is TGTGCCAGCAGTCTCCGGGTCTCTAAAGGCTACACCTTC. It is translated as CASSLRVSKGYTF. The rearrangement links TRBV12-3 or TRBV12-4 to TRBJ1-2; D gene unclear. The CDR3 sequence is 13 residues long. Trimming left V 5 bases short and J 8 bases short, with 15 bases between.

The chain employs TRBV9 and TRBJ2-5; no definite D call. The germline gives CDR1 SGDLS, CDR2 YYNGEE. The CDR3 is 15 amino acids. V was clipped by 1 base and J by 4 bases, with 14 bases between them. The CDR3 DNA reads as TGTGCCAGCAGCGTAAGGAGCGATACAATAGAGACCCAGTACTTC. Protein product: CASSVRSDTIETQYF.

V gene TRBV2 combines with J gene TRBJ2-2; 8 nucleotides agree with TRBD2. CDR1 is SNHLY, CDR2 FYNNEI, per germline. CDR3 length equals 14 residues. J lost 5 bases, V lost 7 bases, and 6 bases had no gene match. CDR3 in DNA: TGTGCCAGCACTGGCGGGGGGAGGACCGGGGAGCTGTTTTTT. It translates to CASTGGGRTGELFF.